Listed below are T cell receptor beta chains from one sample, sequenced in a study of identical twins. Via MiXCR, TCRdb re-called the 5' RACE reads, giving one row per CDR3 protein. The sample gives roughly 230,000 distinct CDR3 sequences, around 8% of which show up once; about 3% is in the top ten. These data were also reused for a study on yellow fever vaccine responses in identical twins.

Sequencing was carried out using CD8+ T cells sorted from blood. The source is a woman younger than 30 in good health. Each CDR3 is given with its conserved first and last residue. Each record gives: clone size, J gene, D gene, V gene, CDR3 protein, CDR3 DNA. D genes are given only for firm matches. Not every row has a clone size; where given, it reads once, few, many or a size class.

.,TRBJ2-1,.,TRBV6-2/TRBV6-3,CASSPGTLSYNEQFF,TGTGCCAGCAGCCCCGGGACACTCTCCTACAATGAGCAGTTCTTC
.,TRBJ2-7,.,TRBV27,CASSFLVSYEQYF,TGTGCCAGCAGTTTTCTGGTCTCCTACGAGCAGTACTTC
.,TRBJ2-3,TRBD1,TRBV19,CASRRDSLWTDTQYF,TGTGCCAGTAGACGGGACAGTCTGTGGACAGATACGCAGTATTTT
many,TRBJ2-6,.,TRBV27,CASSTGFPHGGMTF,TGTGCCAGCAGCACAGGGTTCCCCCACGGGGGGATGACTTTC
many,TRBJ2-1,TRBD2,TRBV7-9,CASSLGGSGSDNEQFF,TGTGCCAGCAGCCTAGGGGGGAGCGGGAGCGACAATGAGCAGTTCTTC
.,TRBJ1-1,.,TRBV6-5,CASSYSITPGGTEAFF,TGTGCCAGCAGTTACTCGATTACACCTGGAGGGACTGAAGCTTTCTTT
many,TRBJ1-1,.,TRBV9,CASSGRGEGNEAFF,TGTGCCAGCAGCGGCCGGGGGGAGGGCAATGAAGCTTTCTTT
.,TRBJ2-3,.,TRBV13,CASSFGSGTDTQYF,TGTGCCAGCAGCTTCGGGAGCGGCACAGATACGCAGTATTTT
few,TRBJ2-3,TRBD2,TRBV6-5,CASSNIAGDTQYF,TGTGCCAGCAGTAACATAGCGGGAGATACGCAGTATTTT
few,TRBJ2-7,.,TRBV5-6,CASSYQHDPYEQYF,TGTGCCAGCAGCTACCAACACGACCCCTACGAGCAGTACTTC
.,TRBJ2-1,TRBD2,TRBV4-3,CASSFEPAGGPYNEQFF,TGCGCCAGCAGCTTCGAACCCGCGGGAGGGCCGTACAATGAGCAGTTCTTC
.,TRBJ2-2,TRBD2,TRBV6-1,CASSLRGEGSENTGELFF,TGTGCCAGCAGCCTACGGGGGGAGGGATCCGAGAACACCGGGGAGCTGTTTTTT
many,TRBJ1-1,TRBD1,TRBV12-3/TRBV12-4,CASSFDRARLNTEAFF,TGTGCCAGCAGTTTCGACAGGGCCCGTTTGAACACTGAAGCTTTCTTT
.,TRBJ2-1,TRBD1,TRBV9,CASSPGQRGNEQFF,TGTGCCAGCAGTCCGGGACAGAGGGGCAATGAGCAGTTCTTC
many,TRBJ2-1,TRBD1,TRBV7-9,CASRGDSQNEQFF,TGTGCCAGCAGGGGGGACAGCCAAAATGAGCAGTTCTTC
few,TRBJ2-7,.,TRBV20-1,CSARDLPTSSYEQYF,TGCAGTGCTAGAGACCTACCGACTAGCTCCTACGAGCAGTACTTC
.,TRBJ2-1,TRBD2,TRBV28,CASSGGAFNNEQFF,TGTGCCAGCAGCGGGGGGGCATTTAACAATGAGCAGTTCTTC
many,TRBJ2-1,TRBD2,TRBV24-1,CATGLAANNEQFF,TGTGCCACCGGACTAGCGGCCAACAATGAGCAGTTCTTC
.,TRBJ2-7,.,TRBV5-1,CASSQRDSGSYEQYF,TGCGCCAGCAGCCAACGGGACTCCGGGTCCTACGAGCAGTACTTC
.,TRBJ2-7,TRBD1,TRBV28,CASNSTGTGVYEQYF,TGTGCCAGCAATTCCACCGGGACAGGGGTCTACGAGCAGTACTTC
.,TRBJ2-5,.,TRBV5-6,CASSLVNEETQYF,TGTGCCAGCAGCTTGGTAAATGAAGAGACCCAGTACTTC
few,TRBJ2-1,.,TRBV29-1,CSPSSPGSDEQFF,TGCAGCCCCTCAAGTCCGGGGAGTGATGAGCAGTTCTTC
few,TRBJ2-5,.,TRBV2,CASSEFSAEKETQYF,TGTGCCAGCAGTGAATTTTCAGCGGAGAAAGAGACCCAGTACTTC
few,TRBJ2-7,TRBD1,TRBV7-9,CASSRNRQGAYEQYF,TGTGCCAGCAGCCGAAACCGACAGGGGGCGTACGAGCAGTACTTC
few,TRBJ2-2,.,TRBV7-7,CASSLRSSNTGELFF,TGTGCTAGCAGCTTAAGGTCGTCGAACACCGGGGAGCTGTTTTTT
few,TRBJ2-5,.,TRBV28,CASSPQVFQETQYF,TGTGCCAGCAGTCCACAGGTTTTCCAAGAGACCCAGTACTTC
.,TRBJ2-1,TRBD2,TRBV6-2/TRBV6-3,CATGTSRVNEQFF,TGTGCCACCGGGACTAGCCGAGTCAATGAGCAGTTCTTC
many,TRBJ2-7,.,TRBV2,CASTPTASYEQYF,TGTGCCAGCACTCCGACAGCCTCCTACGAGCAGTACTTC
few,TRBJ2-7,.,TRBV4-1,CASSPNHPQGGYEQYF,TGCGCCAGCAGCCCAAACCACCCACAGGGAGGGTACGAGCAGTACTTC
.,TRBJ2-1,TRBD1,TRBV12-3/TRBV12-4,CASSLGGGGTGDYEQFF,TGTGCCAGCAGTTTAGGGGGAGGAGGGACAGGTGACTATGAGCAGTTCTTC
many,TRBJ2-1,.,TRBV12-1,CASSHGRARELGNEQFF,TGTGCCAGCAGCCACGGGCGGGCGCGGGAGTTGGGTAATGAGCAGTTCTTC
many,TRBJ2-3,TRBD1,TRBV7-8,CASSRDSYSSSTDTQYF,TGTGCCAGCAGCCGGGACAGCTATTCCTCTAGCACAGATACGCAGTATTTT
.,TRBJ2-1,.,TRBV20-1,CSARDFSHSSYNEQFF,TGCAGTGCTAGAGATTTCAGCCATAGCTCCTACAATGAGCAGTTCTTC
.,TRBJ1-5,.,TRBV5-8,CASTPEWEPRQPQHF,TGTGCCAGCACCCCTGAATGGGAGCCCCGTCAGCCCCAGCATTTT
.,TRBJ2-7,.,TRBV11-3,CASSLRRGYEQYF,TGTGCCAGCAGCTTAAGGAGGGGCTACGAGCAGTACTTC
.,TRBJ2-1,TRBD1,TRBV29-1,CSAVGDRDISYNEQFF,TGCAGCGCCGTCGGGGACAGGGACATCTCCTACAATGAGCAGTTCTTC
.,TRBJ2-7,TRBD2,TRBV3-1,CASSQGGRGPYEQYF,TGTGCCAGCAGCCAAGGCGGGAGAGGGCCCTACGAGCAGTACTTC
.,TRBJ2-5,.,TRBV20-1,CSARDYGDTGRQETQYF,TGCAGTGCTAGAGATTACGGCGACACAGGGAGGCAGGAGACCCAGTACTTC
many,TRBJ2-5,.,TRBV27,CASSGFAGSETQYF,TGTGCCAGCAGTGGCTTTGCGGGTTCGGAGACCCAGTACTTC
.,TRBJ2-7,TRBD1,TRBV3-1,CASSGGLGQNTYEQYF,TGTGCCAGCAGCGGAGGCTTGGGACAGAATACCTACGAGCAGTACTTC
.,TRBJ2-1,.,TRBV13,CASSPGGGWNEQFF,TGTGCCAGCAGCCCCGGCGGGGGCTGGAATGAGCAGTTCTTC
few,TRBJ2-2,TRBD2,TRBV5-1,CASSLREGNTGELFF,TGCGCCAGCAGCTTACGGGAGGGGAACACCGGGGAGCTGTTTTTT
many,TRBJ2-5,.,TRBV7-9,CASSPEGRETQYF,TGTGCCAGCAGCCCAGAGGGTCGGGAGACCCAGTACTTC
many,TRBJ2-5,TRBD2,TRBV4-1,CASSPIAGEESETQYF,TGCGCCAGCAGCCCGATAGCGGGGGAGGAATCGGAGACCCAGTACTTC
few,TRBJ2-7,.,TRBV28,CASSLEGKALEQYF,TGTGCCAGCAGTTTGGAAGGGAAGGCCCTCGAGCAGTACTTC
few,TRBJ2-7,TRBD2,TRBV20-1,CSARDLAGLVYEQYF,TGCAGTGCTAGAGATCTAGCGGGGCTAGTCTACGAGCAGTACTTC
few,TRBJ2-7,.,TRBV2,CASVTGLYEQYF,TGTGCCAGTGTAACAGGGTTGTACGAGCAGTACTTC
.,TRBJ2-1,.,TRBV9,CASSAAGGGFQQFF,TGTGCCAGCAGCGCCGCGGGCGGAGGTTTTCAGCAGTTCTTC
many,TRBJ2-5,TRBD2,TRBV7-8,CASSFWTSGSIRETQYF,TGTGCCAGCAGCTTTTGGACTAGCGGGAGTATTCGAGAGACCCAGTACTTC